The clone carrying this T cell receptor (beta chain) was counted a few times. Its antigen is not known. This record comes from a study of molecular identifiers for immune sequencing clone quantification. Germline V lookup: CDR1 MNHEY, CDR2 SVGEGT. V lost 2 bases, J lost 4 bases, and 14 bases lay in between. The CDR3 extends over 15 amino acids. Preparation methods for the bulk TCR libraries were those previously described, with listed TCR primers. Each CDR3 protein gets one entry after TCRdb re-called the PCR reads with MiXCR. The sample contains about 510,000 distinct CDR3 sequences, about 20% of which appear only once. For naive CD8 T cells, sorting used the CD8+CD4-CCR7+CD45RA+ phenotype. Overall study results and limits: Clones exceeding 20 RNA copies carried over 99% of effector molecules but under 1% of naive-cell molecules. Highly expanded clone sizes could be underestimated by identical TCR molecules sharing a barcode.

This clonotype was obtained from a human donor in good health. Some libraries in this study had Jurkat cell RNA spiked in. This chain joins TRBV6-2 or TRBV6-3 and TRBJ1-1, with TRBD1 as a possible D gene (5 bases). Sequences were obtained from naive CD8+ T cells from blood, with Jurkat cell RNA spiked in. The subset denotes: FACS-sorted CD8+CD4-CCR7+CD45RA+ naive T cells. The CDR3 reads CASSYEPAGPTEAFF. The CDR3 bases are TGTGCCAGCAGTTACGAACCCGCAGGGCCCACTGAAGCTTTCTTT.